This T cell receptor beta chain was recovered during a study of cytomegalovirus exposure and HLA in healthy donors. General study points: Looking again later, the authors saw that most CMV-associated TCR beta chains seemed HLA-restricted. Fewer N-insertions (relative to the roughly 660-donor mean) were reportedly seen in an Asian-associated ancestry cluster in a later analysis.

Primers: 60 Vbeta forward and 13 Jbeta reverse. Only in-frame clones appear in the TCRdb table, and some are missing; sequencing was by immunoSEQ multiplex PCR. The table shows around 140,000 clones, with about two thirds occurring only once. A word on this clone: Its specificity is not known.

This CDR3 comprises 13 residues. Germline-derived CDR1 and CDR2 are GTSNPN and SVGIG (reference sequence). Between the trimmed V and J ends, which lost 3 bases and 4 bases, there was a span of 9 bases. This chain joins TRBV30 and TRBJ2-2; D perhaps matches TRBD1 (5 bases). The receptor's source is a woman aged 40 to 50 in good health and CMV-seronegative. Sequenced input: PBMCs. The CDR3 sequence: CAWRTAVTGELFF. The CDR3 coding sequence is TGTGCCTGGAGGACAGCAGTCACCGGGGAGCTGTTTTTT.